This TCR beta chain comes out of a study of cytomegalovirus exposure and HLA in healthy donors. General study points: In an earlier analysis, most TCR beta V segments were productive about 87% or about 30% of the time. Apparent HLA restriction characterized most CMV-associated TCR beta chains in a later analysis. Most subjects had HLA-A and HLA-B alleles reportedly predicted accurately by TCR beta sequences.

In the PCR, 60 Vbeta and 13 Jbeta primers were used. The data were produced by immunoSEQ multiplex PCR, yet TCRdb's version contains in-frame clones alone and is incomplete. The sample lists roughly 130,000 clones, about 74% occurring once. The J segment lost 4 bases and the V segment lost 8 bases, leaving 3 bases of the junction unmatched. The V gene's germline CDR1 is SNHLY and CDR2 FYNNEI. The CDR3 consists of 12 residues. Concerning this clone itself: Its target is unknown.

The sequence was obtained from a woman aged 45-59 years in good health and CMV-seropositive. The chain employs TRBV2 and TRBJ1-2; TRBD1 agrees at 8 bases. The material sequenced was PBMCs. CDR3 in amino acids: CASHGQGYGYTF. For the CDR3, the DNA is TGTGCCAGCCATGGACAGGGCTATGGCTACACCTTC.